This T cell receptor beta chain was captured by sequencing in a study of T cell responses to AZD1222 COVID-19 vaccine (dated by TCRdb to about 2021). Regarding the research as a whole: Because spike-specific TCR depth and breadth did not differ between the two schedules, AZD1222 recipients who got a second dose at roughly 4 weeks were pooled with those who got a second dose at roughly 12 weeks. Trial participants were enrolled by age into 18-55, 56-69 and 70-plus year subgroups, with roughly 160, 29 and 62 TCR-sequenced participants respectively. A total of 233 trial participants underwent TCR sequencing, of whom about 200 had received two doses of AZD1222 and 26 had received two doses of the MenACWY control vaccine.

Summary of the overall study and its limitations: Epitopes outside the regions mutated in the B.1.351 and B.1.1.7 variants were reportedly recognized by nearly half of the unique spike-specific TCRs. Most participants were white British and females outnumbered males, and the authors suggested that clonal diversity may have been underestimated. Because no day 14 peak-response samples were available, repertoires were characterized only after the peak T cell response. After two AZD1222 doses, spike-specific TCR breadth and depth were significantly higher than at day 0 and than in MenACWY recipients. The 56-69-year group was small, and its depth increase did not reach significance, likely because of low power. Only five to seven AZD1222 recipients were SARS-CoV-2 seropositive at baseline, limiting conclusions about previously exposed vaccinees. The vaccine-associated CD4 TCRs covered the entire spike protein, and the dominant responses fell in regions 160-218 and 743-854.

To note about this clone: Its antigen is currently not known. No per-base quality is available; no much larger clone lies one base away.

This sample's time point label indicates: baseline before first vaccination. Vaccinee samples were obtained from the UK trials COV001 and COV002, which included a single-blind randomized controlled phase 2/3 trial of AZD1222 (ChAdOx1 nCoV-19) in healthy adults. Trial participant PBMC samples were collected at day 0 and day 28 after the second dose for TCRbeta chain sequencing. The CDR3 regions of human TCRbeta chains were subjected to immunosequencing. On the authors' methods: TCRs in the repertoires were matched against a reference library of SARS-CoV-2-specific TCRs that had been generated with the MIRA antigen-specificity platform. Breadth meant the fraction of unique TCRs that were SARS-CoV-2-associated, whereas depth meant the fraction of total T cells that were SARS-CoV-2-associated. Using the MIRA data, every spike-specific TCR was mapped to the spike region that the TCR reacted to and assigned to either a CD4 or a CD8 class. Log10-transformed breadth and depth values were compared by one-way ANOVA with Sidak's multiple comparisons tests. The clones in this table, taken by TCRdb from immuneACCESS, are in-frame only. Not every clone is retained; where verified, under half of the shortfall comes from an unresolved V gene, and the cause of the rest is unknown. D and trimming were read from the DNA, whereas the V and J calls and clone size are those reported in that table. This sample lists approximately 130,000 clones; roughly 93% were detected once. The top ten clones comprise around 3.1% of the sample.

The sample was peripheral blood, taken on day 0 of AZD1222 vaccination. The sequence came from an adult in good health.

The CDR3 is CASSQYTDSSSGNTIYF. The sequenced DNA is TGTGCCAGCAGCCAATATACGGACTCCAGCTCTGGAAACACCATATATTTT. Recombination connected TRBV3-1 (or the pseudogene TRBV3-2) to TRBJ1-3; no D gene is confidently identified. According to the germline V gene (reference sequence), CDR1 reads LGHDT and CDR2 reads YNNKEL. V and J are truncated by 2 bases and 0 bases respectively, leaving an intervening sequence of 14 bases. The cysteine opens and the phenylalanine closes a CDR3 of 17 amino acids. The retained sequence is limited to the CDR3, 51 bases, with the frame set at the first base.